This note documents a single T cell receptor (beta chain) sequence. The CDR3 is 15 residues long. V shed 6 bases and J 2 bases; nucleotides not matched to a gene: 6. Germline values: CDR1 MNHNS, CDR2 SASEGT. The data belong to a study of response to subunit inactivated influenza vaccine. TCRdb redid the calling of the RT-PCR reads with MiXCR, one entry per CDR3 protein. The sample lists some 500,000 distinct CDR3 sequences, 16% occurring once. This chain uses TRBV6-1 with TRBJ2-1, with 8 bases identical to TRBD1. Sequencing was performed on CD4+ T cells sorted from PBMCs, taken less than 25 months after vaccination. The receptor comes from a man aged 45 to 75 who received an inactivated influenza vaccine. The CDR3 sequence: CASSRGQVTYNEQFF. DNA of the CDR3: TGTGCCAGCAGCCGGGGACAGGTGACCTACAATGAGCAGTTCTTC.